The present T cell receptor (beta chain) was sequenced within a study of blood T cell repertoires in COVID-19. The CDR3 runs 13 residues. V lost 8 bases and J lost 7, with 17 bases in between. As processed by the authors: Amplification from reference gene primers served as the basis for estimated nucleated cell counts. Sequenced by immunoSEQ multiplex PCR; TCRdb stores in-frame clones only, minus some. D and trimming come from the DNA, and the V and J calls and clone size come from that table. The table includes around 140,000 clones, approximately 89% detected once. This clonotype originated in a human donor in a cohort sampled during active COVID-19. Sample: peripheral blood. The chain uses TRBV12-3 or TRBV12-4 and TRBJ1-2, with TRBD1 as a possible D gene (6 bases). This CDR3 reads CASSSGGRSGYTF. CDR3 coding DNA: TGTGCCAGCTCGTCCGGGGGGCGAAGTGGCTACACCTTC.